Below, 29 T cell receptor beta chains from the same sample are listed, as sequenced in a study of neurological immune-mediated disorders. As to time point: longitudinal time-point 1 (baseline). TCRdb itself ran the 5' RACE reads through MiXCR, one entry per CDR3 protein. The sample lists roughly 75,000 distinct CDR3 sequences, around 13% occurring once. Sequenced material: PBMCs. These receptors came from a female donor with HTLV-1-associated myelopathy (HAM/TSP).

This clonotype showed up many times. The gene calls are TRBV28 and TRBJ1-5, with 8 bases matching TRBD1. Germline CDR1 and CDR2: MDHEN and SYDVKM. The CDR3 has 14 residues. V lost 6 bases and J lost 4; bases outside the gene matches: 5. CDR3 sequence: CASRRTGTNQPQHF. CDR3 sequence (DNA): TGTGCCAGCAGGCGGACAGGGACTAATCAGCCCCAGCATTTT.

This clonotype was recorded at least ten times. The chain couples TRBV5-1 to TRBJ1-5; 9 bases align to TRBD1. The CDR3 runs 14 residues. V trimming: 0 bases; J trimming: 5 bases; junction bases outside the gene matches: 0. Germline lookup yields CDR1 SGHRS and CDR2 YFSETQ. The DNA of the CDR3 is TGCGCCAGCAGCTTGGGGGACAGGGATCAGCCCCAGCATTTT. Amino acids: CASSLGDRDQPQHF. The full variable domain, with the rest looked up from reference TRBV5-1 and TRBJ1-5, is KAGVTQTPRYLIKTRGQQVTLSCSPISGHRSVSWYQQTPGQGLQFLFEYFSETQRNKGNFPGRFSGRQFSNSRSEMNVSTLELGDSALYLCASSLGDRDQPQHFGDGTRLSIL.

Ten or more counts support this clonotype. The chain has TRBV6-6 and TRBJ1-5, with TRBD1 as a possible D gene (5 bases). Germline CDR1 MNHNY, CDR2 SVGAGI (reference sequence). The V end was cut by 6 bases, the J end by 7 bases, with 13 bases between. This CDR3 region has 13 residues. The CDR3 region has the DNA TGTGCCAGCAGAAGCCAGGGAGCGCAGCCCCAGCATTTT. Its translation is CASRSQGAQPQHF.

There are many counts of this clonotype. This chain links TRBV6-6 with TRBJ2-7; possible D gene TRBD1, 5 bases. V lost 9 bases, J lost 1 base, and 19 bases lay in between. Germline values: CDR1 MNHNY, CDR2 SVGAGI (reference sequence). The CDR3 is 15 residues long. CDR3 amino acids: CASRYFNQGSYEQYF. The CDR3 DNA reads as TGTGCCAGTCGCTATTTTAACCAGGGATCCTACGAGCAGTACTTC.

In its sample, this clonotype was seen many times. The J gene is TRBJ2-7, the V gene TRBV20-1; TRBD1 agrees at 8 bases. Germline V gene data show CDR1 as DFQATT and CDR2 as SNEGSKA (reference sequence). V lost 3 bases, J lost 2 bases, and 6 bases stayed unmatched. The CDR3 runs 14 residues. Here the CDR3 reads CSARADRAPYEQYF. In DNA form, the CDR3 reads TGCAGTGCTAGGGCGGACAGGGCCCCCTACGAGCAGTACTTC.

This clonotype was counted many times. V gene TRBV20-1 combines with J gene TRBJ1-6; D unclear. CDR1 and CDR2 (germline): DFQATT, SNEGSKA (reference sequence). The ends were cut back, 0 bases at V and 7 bases at J, with 10 bases in the middle. This CDR3 region has 14 residues. The CDR3 bases are TGCAGTGCTAGAGATCCAGGTCCCAATTCACCCCTCCACTTT. Its translation is CSARDPGPNSPLHF.

This clonotype was observed a few times. The chain links TRBV2 to TRBJ2-2; no firm D call. Germline V gene data show CDR1 as SNHLY and CDR2 as FYNNEI. This CDR3 spans 17 amino acids. The germline V and J ends were trimmed by 5 bases and 1 base, with 17 bases remaining between them. The CDR3 DNA sequence: TGTGCCAGCAGTTTCCAACCCCCTCGAAGGAACACCGGGGAGCTGTTTTTT. Its protein product is CASSFQPPRRNTGELFF.

This clonotype was recorded many times. A much larger clone lies a single base off, so this may be a read error. The V call is TRBV7-2, the J call TRBJ2-3; D unresolved. V was clipped by 4 bases and J by 0 bases, with 2 bases between them. The CDR3 runs 12 residues. In germline, CDR1 is SGHTA, CDR2 FQGNSA. This chain's CDR3 is CASSYSTDTQYF. For the CDR3, the DNA is TGTGCCAGCAGCTATAGCACAGATACGCAGTATTTT. The full variable domain, with the rest looked up from reference TRBV7-2 and TRBJ2-3, is GAGVSQSPSNKVTEKGKDVELRCDPISGHTALYWYRQSLGQGLEFLIYFQGNSAPDKSGLPSDRFSAERTGGSVSTLTIQRTQQEDSAVYLCASSYSTDTQYFGPGTRLTVL.

This chain links TRBV20-1 with TRBJ2-4, with a tentative D call TRBD2 (6 bases). V was pared by 5 bases and J by 3 bases, with 20 bases between. The germline CDR1 and CDR2 sequences are DFQATT and SNEGSKA (reference sequence). The CDR3 has 16 amino acids. Here the CDR3 reads CSAPAVGGLGKNIQYF. Written as DNA, the CDR3 is TGCAGTGCTCCCGCGGTCGGGGGACTGGGCAAAAACATTCAGTACTTC.

This clonotype was counted at least ten times. The rearrangement joins TRBV5-1 to TRBJ1-4, with D uncertain. Between the trimmed V and J ends, which lost 0 bases and 0 bases, there was a span of 6 bases. CDR3 length: 15 residues. Germline V gene sequence: CDR1 SGHRS, CDR2 YFSETQ. The CDR3 DNA is TGCGCCAGCAGCTTGGGCGGGGCAACTAATGAAAAACTGTTTTTT. It encodes CASSLGGATNEKLFF. The whole variable domain, remainder taken from reference TRBV5-1 and TRBJ1-4, is KAGVTQTPRYLIKTRGQQVTLSCSPISGHRSVSWYQQTPGQGLQFLFEYFSETQRNKGNFPGRFSGRQFSNSRSEMNVSTLELGDSALYLCASSLGGATNEKLFFGSGTQLSVL.

The sample holds many counts of this clonotype. The CDR3 loop is CASSQIPDRTDEKLFF. CDR3 DNA sequence: TGTGCCAGCAGTCAAATTCCAGACCGGACCGATGAAAAACTGTTTTTT. The chain uses TRBV6-2 or TRBV6-3 and TRBJ1-4; D not resolved. This CDR3 comprises 16 residues. V was pared by 5 bases and J by 6 bases, with 19 bases between. Germline V gene data show CDR1 as MNHEY and CDR2 as SVGEGT.

This clonotype was seen ten or more times. The chain links TRBV4-1 to TRBJ1-2; D uncertain. The CDR3 covers 16 residues. CDR1 is MGHRA, CDR2 YSYEKL, per germline. The V end was cut by 2 bases, the J end by 2 bases, with 15 bases between. Written as DNA, the CDR3 is TGCGCCAGCAGCCAATCTGGACCACCAGTAAACTATGGCTACACCTTC. Residues: CASSQSGPPVNYGYTF.

At least ten counts were recorded for this clonotype. The chain links TRBV7-2 to TRBJ2-2; D gene ambiguous. This CDR3 region has 12 residues. V lost 5 bases, J lost 4 bases, and 5 bases lay in between. Germline CDR1 is SGHTA and CDR2 is FQGNSA. CDR3 coding DNA: TGTGCCAGCAGCCGGTCCACCGGGGAGCTGTTTTTT. It translates to CASSRSTGELFF.

The rearrangement uses TRBV19 and TRBJ2-5, with 8 nucleotides matching TRBD1. The CDR3 runs 12 residues. The J segment lost 9 bases and the V segment lost 2 bases, leaving 2 bases of the junction unmatched. Per the germline V gene, CDR1 is LNHDA and CDR2 is SQIVND (reference sequence). For the CDR3, the DNA is TGTGCCAGTAGTATACCACAGGGGGCCCAGTACTTC. It yields the protein CASSIPQGAQYF.

The chain employs TRBV5-1 and TRBJ2-1; weak D call: TRBD2 (6 bases). V lost 4 bases and J lost 0, with 17 bases in between. Germline V CDR1 and CDR2: SGHRS, YFSETQ. This CDR3 is 17 amino acids long. This CDR3 is CASSLTSRANSYNEQFF. CDR3 DNA: TGCGCCAGCAGCCTAACTAGCCGTGCTAACTCCTACAATGAGCAGTTCTTC.

This clonotype was recorded many times. V is TRBV20-1 and J is TRBJ1-1; D unclear. Per the germline V gene, CDR1 is DFQATT and CDR2 is SNEGSKA (reference sequence). Trimming left V 6 bases short and J 1 base short, with 12 bases between. The CDR3 spans 13 residues. CDR3 loop: CSAPGLPNTEAFF. The DNA of the CDR3 is TGCAGTGCCCCGGGCCTTCCGAACACTGAAGCTTTCTTT.

Ten or more counts support this clonotype. The CDR3 DNA is TGTGCCAGCACCCGAGATGGGACGTCTGAAGCTTTCTTT. It encodes CASTRDGTSEAFF. This chain joins TRBV28 and TRBJ1-1, with D possibly TRBD1 on 5 matching bases. Germline V CDR1 and CDR2: MDHEN, SYDVKM. V was shortened by 7 bases and J by 6 bases, with 15 bases between the two germline ends. The CDR3 runs 13 residues.

At least ten counts were recorded for this clonotype. This chain links TRBV5-1 with TRBJ2-3; D may be TRBD2 (5 bases). The ends were cut back, 3 bases at V and 0 bases at J, with 11 bases in the middle. CDR1 and CDR2 from the germline V gene are SGHRS and YFSETQ. The CDR3 is 15 amino acids. The CDR3 loop is CASSSPTTSTDTQYF. The CDR3 DNA sequence: TGCGCCAGCAGCTCCCCGACTACTAGCACAGATACGCAGTATTTT.

This clonotype was recorded at least ten times. V is TRBV5-1 and J is TRBJ1-5, with D unclear. V was pared by 4 bases and J by 2 bases, with 13 bases between. Germline V gene data show CDR1 as SGHRS and CDR2 as YFSETQ. This CDR3 spans 15 amino acids. The CDR3 spells CASSPSDFGNQPQHF. The CDR3 DNA sequence: TGCGCCAGCAGCCCTTCGGACTTCGGCAATCAGCCCCAGCATTTT.

The chain carries TRBV6-2 or TRBV6-3 and TRBJ2-3, with D tentatively TRBD2 (5 bases). The CDR3 length is 14 residues. V lost 4 bases to trimming and J lost 4 bases, with 12 bases between them. The germline V gene encodes CDR1 MNHEY and CDR2 SVGEGT. This CDR3 reads CASSSSSSADTQYF. In DNA form, the CDR3 reads TGTGCCAGCAGTTCATCTAGCAGTGCAGATACGCAGTATTTT.

This chain links TRBV21-1 with TRBJ2-3; the table's D gene call, TRBD2, was not cross checked with the DNA. TRBV21-1 is marked as a pseudogene. This CDR3 has 16 amino acids. The CDR3 loop is CASSKAASGDTDTQYF. DNA for the CDR3: TGTGCCAGCAGCAAAGCGGCTAGCGGGGACACAGATACGCAGTATTTT.

This clonotype has at least ten counts. The chain joins TRBV7-2 to TRBJ2-1; 9 positions agree with TRBD2. Germline loops: CDR1 SGHTA, CDR2 FQGNSA. The CDR3 loop spans 15 amino acids. Losses at the gene ends were 4 bases for V and 3 bases for J; bases not matched to a gene: 4. The CDR3 spells CASSWAGGHYNEQFF. In DNA form, the CDR3 reads TGTGCCAGCAGCTGGGCGGGGGGGCACTACAATGAGCAGTTCTTC.

This clonotype appeared many times. CDR3 DNA: TGCGCCAGCAGCTTGGGAAGCGGGGCGTGGGAGCAGTACTTC. Amino acid sequence: CASSLGSGAWEQYF. The chain carries TRBV5-1 and TRBJ2-7, with 7 bases identical to TRBD2. V was pared by 0 bases and J by 7 bases, with 7 bases of the junction left unmatched. The length of the CDR3 is 14 residues. The germline CDR1 and CDR2 sequences are SGHRS and YFSETQ.

This clonotype was recorded at least ten times. The gene calls are TRBV27 and TRBJ2-1, with TRBD1 identical over 7 bases. Germline V gene data show CDR1 as MNHEY and CDR2 as SMNVEV (reference sequence). V shed 6 bases and J 7 bases; nucleotides not matched to a gene: 9. The length of the CDR3 is 14 residues. This CDR3 is CASRVRGLSNEQFF. The DNA for the CDR3 is TGTGCCAGCAGAGTCAGGGGGTTGTCGAATGAGCAGTTCTTC.

By its share, this clonotype is medium-sized. V gene TRBV10-3 combines with J gene TRBJ2-7; 7 bases line up with TRBD1. This CDR3 is 12 amino acids long. Germline V gene lookup returns CDR1 ENHRY and CDR2 SYGVKD. V was pared by 6 bases and J by 2 bases, with 1 base of the junction left unmatched. This chain's CDR3 is CAIRGGPYEQYF. As DNA, the CDR3 is TGTGCCATCAGAGGGGGCCCCTACGAGCAGTACTTC.

This clonotype was counted between two and nine times. CDR3 residues: CASSTPGQGTSDTQYF. The CDR3 region has the DNA TGTGCCAGCAGTACACCGGGACAGGGGACATCGGATACGCAGTATTTT. This chain uses TRBV28 with TRBJ2-3; TRBD1 matches at 10 bases. V gave up 5 bases and J gave up 6 bases; unmatched junction bases: 11. This CDR3 is 16 amino acids long. Germline CDR1 MDHEN, CDR2 SYDVKM. Variable domain in full (rest from reference TRBV28 and TRBJ2-3): DVKVTQSSRYLVKRTGEKVFLECVQDMDHENMFWYRQDPGLGLRLIYFSYDVKMKEKGDIPEGYSVSREKKERFSLILESASTNQTSMYLCASSTPGQGTSDTQYFGPGTRLTVL.

This clonotype was recorded at least ten times. The chain employs TRBV20-1 and TRBJ2-2; 12 bases line up with TRBD2. The CDR3 loop spans 17 amino acids. Germline V lookup: CDR1 DFQATT, CDR2 SNEGSKA (reference sequence). The junction had 11 bases not matched to a gene; V was cut back by 3 bases and J by 6 bases. CDR3 residues: CSARPTSSGGAAGELFF. CDR3 DNA sequence: TGCAGTGCTAGGCCAACCTCTAGCGGGGGGGCAGCCGGGGAGCTGTTTTTT.

This clonotype was detected many times. This rearrangement joins TRBV29-1 to TRBJ2-7, with 9 bases that match TRBD1. CDR3 length equals 12 residues. J was trimmed by 2 bases and V by 7 bases; bases with no gene match: 3. Germline lookup yields CDR1 SQVTM and CDR2 ANQGSEA. CDR3 residues: CSAGQGTYEQYF. As DNA, the CDR3 is TGCAGCGCGGGACAGGGAACCTACGAGCAGTACTTC.

This clonotype appeared a few times. This chain uses TRBV12-3 or TRBV12-4 with TRBJ2-3; 9 bases map to TRBD2. The CDR3 has 16 residues. J lost 2 bases, V lost 6 bases, and 9 bases had no gene match. The CDR3 spells CASSAGTSRLTDTQYF. In DNA, the CDR3 is TGTGCCAGCAGCGCAGGGACTAGCCGACTCACAGATACGCAGTATTTT.